This section outlines one TCR beta chain sequence together with its context. As yet, its antigen is unknown. Profiled with immunoSEQ multiplex PCR; TCRdb holds only in-frame clones, not every one. The sample carries tens of thousands of clones, 76% recorded once. Ahead of sequencing, the ViraFEST assay grew antigen-specific CD4+ T cells using viral peptide pools. Following a 10-day culture, CD4+ T cells were purified. Each vaccine recipient was nucleocapsid antibody negative and had no prior SARS-CoV-2 infection. IL-2 at about 10 IU/ml and peptides at around 10 ug/ml were added to cultured PBMC, about 1.8 million per well. The sample is drawn from a study of vaccination effects on CD4 cells after COVID-19. V shed 4 bases and J 6 bases; nucleotides not matched to a gene: 7. CDR1 is LGHNA, CDR2 YNFKEQ, per germline. The CDR3 has 16 amino acids. Study findings and constraints: Within healthy vaccinees, only 1 of 255 vaccine-induced clones displayed cross-reactivity with common cold coronaviruses. Vaccine- and infection-induced clones showed marked clonal contraction late following vaccination.

V and J are TRBV4-2 and TRBJ2-5; TRBD2 matches 14 bases. The source was CD4+ T cells from PBMCs cultured with HCoV-NL63 spike peptides, collected before COVID-19 vaccination. This clonotype was sampled from a human donor who received a COVID-19 vaccine. The CDR3 DNA reads as TGTGCCAGCAGCCGTGGACTAGCGGGGGGTTTGCAGACCCAGTACTTC. Amino acids: CASSRGLAGGLQTQYF.